The 20 T cell receptor beta chains in this list originate from one sample, sequenced in a study of T cell responses to AZD1222 COVID-19 vaccine. Method: immunoSEQ multiplex PCR; TCRdb's copy keeps in-frame clones and lacks some. The data hold fewer than 100,000 clones, with around 89% observed a single time. The material was peripheral blood, obtained on day 0 of AZD1222 vaccination. Source of these receptors: an adult in good health.

V is TRBV7-9 and J is TRBJ1-2; TRBD1 might be the D (5 bases). This CDR3 is 13 amino acids long. Germline V gene lookup returns CDR1 SEHNR and CDR2 FQNEAQ (reference sequence). Deletions cut 3 bases from V and 4 bases from J, with 9 bases between. The CDR3 DNA follows: TGTGCCAGCAGCTTCCCCGACAGCTATGGCTACACCTTC. Amino acid sequence: CASSFPDSYGYTF.

This chain links TRBV16 with TRBJ2-1; 11 nucleotides align to TRBD2. The CDR3 is 16 amino acids. V was clipped by 4 bases and J by 5 bases; unmatched bases: 7. The germline V gene encodes CDR1 KGHSY and CDR2 FQNENV. As DNA, the CDR3 is TGTGCCAGCAGCCCTCAGACTAGCGGGACAAACAATGAGCAGTTCTTC. Translating gives CASSPQTSGTNNEQFF.

The V and J genes are TRBV18 and TRBJ2-3; D is ambiguous. Trimming cost V 0 bases and J 0 bases, with 4 bases left between them. CDR3 size: 14 residues. Germline CDR1 is KGHSH and CDR2 is LQKENI. CDR3 coding DNA: TGTGCCAGCTCACCACCTCCTAGCACAGATACGCAGTATTTT. Its protein product is CASSPPPSTDTQYF.

The rearrangement uses TRBV15 and TRBJ1-2; possibly TRBD1 for D (5 bases). This CDR3 region has 12 residues. V shed 4 bases and J shed 4 bases, with 7 bases lying between them. Looked up from germline, CDR1 is LNHNV and CDR2 is YYDKDF (reference sequence). The CDR3 spells CATSKDSYGYTF. The CDR3 DNA is TGTGCCACCAGCAAAGACAGCTATGGCTACACCTTC.

The genes are TRBV20-1 and TRBJ2-7; D remains unclear. CDR3 length: 11 amino acids. Trimming removed 6 bases from V and 6 bases from J, with 12 bases in between. Per germline, CDR1 DFQATT and CDR2 SNEGSKA (reference sequence). The CDR3 region has the DNA TGCAGTGCGAAAAGGACGGGCGAGCAGTACTTC. Translated: CSAKRTGEQYF.

The chain combines TRBV7-9 with TRBJ2-3; 8 bases match TRBD2. The CDR3 extends over 15 amino acids. The trim removed 7 bases at V and 2 bases at J, leaving 8 bases unmatched. Germline V gene data show CDR1 as SEHNR and CDR2 as FQNEAQ (reference sequence). The CDR3, as DNA: TGTGCCAGCACCCTCGGGGGGGCGACCACAGATACGCAGTATTTT. Its translation is CASTLGGATTDTQYF.

DNA for the CDR3: TGTGCCAGCACCCTTCGGGGCGGGCAGGATGAGCAGTTCTTC. Its translation: CASTLRGGQDEQFF. The V gene is TRBV7-9, the J gene TRBJ2-1; D tentatively fits TRBD1 or TRBD2 (5 bases each). CDR1 is SEHNR and CDR2 is FQNEAQ in the germline V gene (reference sequence). This CDR3 spans 14 amino acids. Trimming removed 7 bases at V and 8 bases at J, with 18 bases between.

The V gene is TRBV5-1, the J gene TRBJ1-3, with a tentative D call TRBD1 (5 bases). The CDR3 loop spans 14 amino acids. The V end was cut by 1 base, the J end by 8 bases, with 13 bases between. Germline values: CDR1 SGHRS, CDR2 YFSETQ. CDR3 sequence reads: CASSLLGEADTIYF. The DNA for the CDR3 is TGCGCCAGCAGCTTGTTAGGGGAGGCGGACACCATATATTTT.

This clone was seen just once. CDR3 region: CASSPLGAYNSPLHF. The CDR3, as DNA: TGTGCCAGCTCACCACTGGGCGCCTATAATTCACCCCTCCACTTT. The chain combines TRBV18 with TRBJ1-6; D gene ambiguous. CDR3 length: 15 amino acids. Germline V gene sequence: CDR1 KGHSH, CDR2 LQKENI. Trimming took off 1 base at V and 2 bases at J, with 6 bases between the two ends. Variable domain in full (rest from reference TRBV18 and TRBJ1-6): NAGVMQNPRHLVRRRGQEARLRCSPMKGHSHVYWYRQLPEEGLKFMVYLQKENIIDESGMPKERFSAEFPKEGPSILRIQQVVRGDSAAYFCASSPLGAYNSPLHFGNGTRLTVT.

V is TRBV5-3 and J is TRBJ1-5; 7 bases are shared with TRBD1. TRBV5-3 is an ORF; its function is uncertain. CDR3 length: 18 amino acids. With V trimmed by 3 bases and J by 1 base, 13 bases remained unmatched. The CDR3 reads CARSCDRVQGRSNQPQHF. For the CDR3, the DNA is TGTGCCAGAAGCTGCGACAGGGTCCAGGGTCGGAGCAATCAGCCCCAGCATTTT.

The rearrangement links TRBV7-2 to TRBJ1-1; 8 bases match TRBD1. Germline CDR1 SGHTA, CDR2 FQGNSA. Trimming cost V 3 bases and J 4 bases; bases outside gene matches: 10. The CDR3 runs to 16 residues. CDR3 nucleotides: TGTGCCAGCAGCTTGGGCCCTACCACAGGGGGCACTGAAGCTTTCTTT. Translation: CASSLGPTTGGTEAFF.

The J gene is TRBJ1-5, the V gene TRBV30; no reliable D call. Germline loops: CDR1 GTSNPN, CDR2 SVGIG (reference sequence). Trimming removed 1 base at V and 5 bases at J, with 9 bases between. This CDR3 contains 13 residues. The DNA of the CDR3 is TGTGCCTGGAGTGGGCCTCACTATCAGCCCCAGCATTTT. It specifies CAWSGPHYQPQHF. Looking up the rest from reference TRBV30 and TRBJ1-5 gives the full variable domain: SQTIHQWPATLVQPVGSPLSLECTVEGTSNPNLYWYRQAAGRGLQLLFYSVGIGQISSEVPQNLSASRPQDRQFILSSKKLLLSDSGFYLCAWSGPHYQPQHFGDGTRLSIL.

The chain carries TRBV7-2 and TRBJ1-2; D remains ambiguous. The length of the CDR3 is 14 residues. CDR1 is SGHTA, CDR2 FQGNSA, per germline. Trimming shortened V by 5 bases and J by 5 bases, and 15 bases separated the two germline ends. The CDR3 DNA reads as TGTGCCAGCAGCCCCCGTATGATTGGGTATGGCTACACCTTC. This translates into CASSPRMIGYGYTF.

The rearrangement joins TRBV25-1 to TRBJ2-1; the match to TRBD2 covers 9 bases. The V segment lost 3 bases and the J segment 3 bases; nucleotides outside the gene matches: 9. This CDR3 is 17 amino acids long. Germline V gene data show CDR1 as MGHDK and CDR2 as SYGVNS. CDR3 nucleotides: TGTGCCAGCAGTGATCCCAGCGGGGGGCGCCTCTACAATGAGCAGTTCTTC. This encodes CASSDPSGGRLYNEQFF.

The chain combines TRBV12-3 or TRBV12-4 with TRBJ1-2; D remains ambiguous. Trimming removed 3 bases at V and 2 bases at J, with 7 bases between. CDR3 length: 13 residues. The CDR3 loop is CASSFVANYGYTF. CDR3 in DNA: TGTGCCAGCAGTTTTGTAGCCAACTATGGCTACACCTTC.

The V gene is TRBV30, the J gene TRBJ2-7; 7 nucleotides align to TRBD1. The CDR3 consists of 14 residues. The germline V gene encodes CDR1 GTSNPN and CDR2 SVGIG (reference sequence). Germline trimming cut 3 bases from V and 2 bases from J; bases unmatched to any gene: 7. The CDR3 spells CAWSPGTATYEQYF. CDR3 in DNA: TGTGCCTGGAGCCCCGGGACAGCAACCTACGAGCAGTACTTC.

This chain uses TRBV7-2 with TRBJ2-7, with 8 positions matching TRBD2. The germline V gene encodes CDR1 SGHTA and CDR2 FQGNSA. Losses at the gene ends were 1 base for V and 2 bases for J; bases not matched to a gene: 10. The length of the CDR3 is 17 residues. CDR3 bases: TGTGCCAGCAGCTTAGGATTTTCGGCGGGGGGTACCTACGAGCAGTACTTC. Its protein product is CASSLGFSAGGTYEQYF.

The V gene is TRBV7-2, the J gene TRBJ2-5; possibly TRBD1 for D (5 bases). The CDR3 runs to 15 residues. V lost 1 base and J lost 3, with 12 bases in between. Germline CDR1 SGHTA, CDR2 FQGNSA. CDR3 nucleotides: TGTGCCAGCAGCTTAGTAAGGGCCAGGGAAGAGACCCAGTACTTC. Its translation is CASSLVRAREETQYF.

The chain has TRBV6-2 or TRBV6-3 and TRBJ1-2; 8 bases fit TRBD1. The junction had 8 bases not matched to a gene; V was cut back by 6 bases and J by 8 bases. There are 13 residues in the CDR3. Looked up from germline, CDR1 is MNHEY and CDR2 is SVGEGT. Here the CDR3 DNA reads TGTGCCAGCAGCCCAGACAGGGGTCTCGGCTACACCTTC. It translates to CASSPDRGLGYTF.

The DNA of the CDR3 is TGTGCCAGCAGCTCGTCCCGGGACAGGGAGGCCGGGGAGCTGTTTTTT. Translating gives CASSSSRDREAGELFF. J is TRBJ2-2 and V is TRBV5-8; 9 nucleotides align to TRBD1. Germline V gives CDR1 SGHTS, CDR2 YDEGEE. The V segment lost 3 bases and the J segment 6 bases; nucleotides outside the gene matches: 9. The CDR3 contains 16 residues.